This TCR beta chain was sequenced in a study of T cells in tuberculosis. Study context: Blood was taken before or within 7 days of anti-tuberculosis therapy.

The time point denotes: new active TB diagnosis, blood taken before or within 7 days of starting treatment. Positive smear microscopy and/or M. tuberculosis culture confirmed active disease. With 4 bases clipped from V and 11 bases from J, the junction kept 10 bases outside the gene matches. In germline, CDR1 is LNHNV, CDR2 YYDKDF (reference sequence). CDR3 length: 13 amino acids. TCRdb's copy holds only in-frame clones and misses some; the assay was immunoSEQ multiplex PCR. This sample has about 37,000 clones, with 85% to 95% found just once. The TCR sequence derives from an adult with tuberculosis. The sample here was PBMCs, taken at tuberculosis diagnosis. V and J are TRBV15 and TRBJ1-1, with 7 bases matching TRBD1. This CDR3 reads CATSTIGGPVAFF. The CDR3 bases are TGTGCCACCAGCACAATAGGGGGCCCGGTGGCTTTCTTT.